This section outlines one T cell receptor beta chain sequence together with its context. Antigen unknown. A read error may produce the germline difference seen at one junction end. Using immunoSEQ multiplex PCR, the repertoire was profiled, and TCRdb retains in-frame clones only, with some absent. In the table there are some 30,000 clones, roughly 75% of which are singletons. Germline loops: CDR1 SGHDT, CDR2 YYEEEE. CDR3 size: 12 residues. The sample is drawn from a study of T cells in localized non-small cell lung cancer. Study-level points and caveats: Adjacent lung had a median roughly 58 of the 100 largest tumor clones.

The sequence came from a male donor older than 55 with stage II squamous cell lung carcinoma. The chain has TRBV5-6 and TRBJ2-7; a possible D gene is TRBD1 (6 bases). The sample consisted of peripheral blood, taken before any cancer treatment. The DNA for the CDR3 is TGTGCCAGCAGCTTGAGGGTACAGGGCCCCCATTTC. This codes for CASSLRVQGPHF. The entire variable domain, with the rest obtained from reference TRBV5-6 and TRBJ2-7, is as follows: DAGVTQSPTHLIKTRGQQVTLRCSPKSGHDTVSWYQQALGQGPQFIFQYYEEEERQRGNFPDRFSGHQFPNYSSELNVNALLLGDSALYLCASSLRVQGPHFGPGTRLTVT.